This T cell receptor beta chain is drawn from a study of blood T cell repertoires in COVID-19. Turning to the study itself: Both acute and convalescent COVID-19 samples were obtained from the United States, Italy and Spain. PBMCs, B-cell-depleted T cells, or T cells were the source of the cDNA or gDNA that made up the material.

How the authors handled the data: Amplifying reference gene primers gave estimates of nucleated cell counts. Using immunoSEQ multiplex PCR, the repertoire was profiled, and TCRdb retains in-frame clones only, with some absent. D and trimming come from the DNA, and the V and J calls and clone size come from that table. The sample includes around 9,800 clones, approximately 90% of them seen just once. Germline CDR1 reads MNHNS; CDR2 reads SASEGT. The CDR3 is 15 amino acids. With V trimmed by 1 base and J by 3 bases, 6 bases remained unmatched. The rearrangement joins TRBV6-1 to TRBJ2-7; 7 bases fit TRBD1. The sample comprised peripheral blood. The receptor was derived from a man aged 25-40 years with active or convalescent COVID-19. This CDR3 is CASSEERTGFYEQYV. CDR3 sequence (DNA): TGTGCCAGCAGTGAAGAGAGGACAGGCTTCTACGAGCAGTACGTC.